The source of this T cell receptor beta chain is a study of spatial heterogeneity in lung cancer. Across the study: Across the raw uncorrected reads, a unique TCR and UMI combination was observed, on average, more than ten times.

A distinct unique molecular identifier was carried by each TCR cDNA molecule. TCRdb reprocessed the 5' RACE reads via MiXCR and lists one record per CDR3 protein. Seen here are 15,000 or so distinct CDR3 sequences, over 3.5% observed once, and the top ten hold about 16%. This clonotype occurred a few times. Its antigen is unknown. This beta chain is an off-target read within a library intended for alpha chains, so its frequency means little. Findings and limits, study-wide: The study found that expanded intratumoral alpha and beta TCR counts tracked tumor mutation counts.

V lost 8 bases, J lost 0 bases, and 8 bases lay in between. Looked up from germline, CDR1 is SNHLY and CDR2 is FYNNEI. The CDR3 is made up of 14 amino acids. The sample's time point: sample taken at primary tumor resection. The donors comprised 60 to 80 untreated early-stage non-small cell lung cancer patients. Unsorted tumor, nontumor lung tissue or cryopreserved PBMC supplied the whole RNA. Source: lung tumor tissue, taken at surgery. The sequence derives from a female donor with early-stage non-small cell lung cancer. The chain recombines TRBV2 with TRBJ1-6; D is perhaps TRBD1 (6 bases). CDR3 DNA sequence: TGTGCCAGCGGGGGCAGCTCCTATAATTCACCCCTCCACTTT. Translating gives CASGGSSYNSPLHF.